This T cell receptor (beta chain) is from a study of blood T cell repertoires in COVID-19. At the level of the study: Specimens from acute and convalescent COVID-19 originated in the United States, Italy and Spain.

V lost 4 bases and J lost 8; bases outside the gene matches: 22. From germline, CDR1 is SGHNT and CDR2 YYREEE (reference sequence). The CDR3 consists of 19 residues. Measured with immunoSEQ multiplex PCR; TCRdb has only the in-frame clones, and not every one. The sample holds some 180,000 clones, 90% seen once. J is TRBJ2-2 and V is TRBV5-4, with 8 bases fitting TRBD1. The source material was peripheral blood. This clonotype was obtained from a man aged 50-60 years with acute or convalescent COVID-19. This chain's CDR3 is CASSPPLADRDGERGELFF. The CDR3 nucleotides are TGTGCCAGCAGCCCCCCCCTCGCGGACAGGGATGGGGAAAGGGGGGAGCTGTTTTTT. Supplemented by reference TRBV5-4 and TRBJ2-2, the full variable domain reads ETGVTQSPTHLIKTRGQQVTLRCSSQSGHNTVSWYQQALGQGPQFIFQYYREEENGRGNFPPRFSGLQFPNYSSELNVNALELDDSALYLCASSPPLADRDGERGELFFGEGSRLTVL.